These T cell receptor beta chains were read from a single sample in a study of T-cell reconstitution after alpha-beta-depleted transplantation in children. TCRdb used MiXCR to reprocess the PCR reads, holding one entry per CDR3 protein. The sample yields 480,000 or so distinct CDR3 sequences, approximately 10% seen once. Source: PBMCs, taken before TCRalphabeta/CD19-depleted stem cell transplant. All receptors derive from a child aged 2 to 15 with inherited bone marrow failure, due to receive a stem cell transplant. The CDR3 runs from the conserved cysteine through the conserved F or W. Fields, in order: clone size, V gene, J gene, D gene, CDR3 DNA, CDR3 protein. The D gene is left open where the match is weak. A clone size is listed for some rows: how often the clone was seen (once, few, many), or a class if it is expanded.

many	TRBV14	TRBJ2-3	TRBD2	TGTGCCAGCAGCCAAGGAGCGGGAGCGCTCACAGATACGCAGTATTTT	CASSQGAGALTDTQYF
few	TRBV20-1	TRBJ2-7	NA	TGCAGTGCTAGTCTTGGAAATCCCTACGAGCAGTACTTC	CSASLGNPYEQYF
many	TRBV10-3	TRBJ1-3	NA	TGTGCCATCAAGACAGGATTCGGAAACACCATATATTTT	CAIKTGFGNTIYF
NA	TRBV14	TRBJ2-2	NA	TGTGCCAGCAGCCAAGTGGGGGCTCGGAACACCGGGGAGCTGTTTTTT	CASSQVGARNTGELFF
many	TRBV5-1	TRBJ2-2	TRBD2	TGCGCCAGCAGCCCGGGACTAGCGGGAGCCGGGGAGCTGTTTTTT	CASSPGLAGAGELFF
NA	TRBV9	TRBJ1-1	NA	TGTGCCAGCAGCGTGGGGTCCAACACTGAAGCTTCCTTT	CASSVGSNTEASF
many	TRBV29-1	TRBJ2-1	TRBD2	TGCAGCGTTCCCCGACGGGAGGTCCTTTGGTACAGGAATGAGCAGTTCTTC	CSVPRREVLWYRNEQFF
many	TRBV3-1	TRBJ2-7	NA	TGTGCCAGCAGCCCCATTCTACAGGGTCTCCCTACCTACGAGCAGTACTTC	CASSPILQGLPTYEQYF
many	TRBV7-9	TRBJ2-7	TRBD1	TGTGCCAGCAGCCCAGGGACAGCTCAACAGTACTTC	CASSPGTAQQYF
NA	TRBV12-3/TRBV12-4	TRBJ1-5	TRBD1	TGTGCCAGCACAGGACAGGCCGATCAGCCCCAGCATTTT	CASTGQADQPQHF
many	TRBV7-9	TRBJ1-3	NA	TGTGCCAGCAGCTTCGTTAACACCATATATTTT	CASSFVNTIYF
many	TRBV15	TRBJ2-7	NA	TGTGCCACCAGCAGAGACCCCGTAACTACCTACGAGCAGTACTTC	CATSRDPVTTYEQYF
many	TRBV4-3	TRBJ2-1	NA	TGCGCCAGCAGCCAGAATCCGGGACCCAGCTCCTACAATGAGCAGTTCTTC	CASSQNPGPSSYNEQFF
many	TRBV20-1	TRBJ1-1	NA	TGCAGTGCTAGAGATGGGCTGAACACTGAAGCTTTCTTT	CSARDGLNTEAFF
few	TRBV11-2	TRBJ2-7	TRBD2	TGTGCCAGCAGCTCCGGGACTAGCGGACAGTACTTC	CASSSGTSGQYF
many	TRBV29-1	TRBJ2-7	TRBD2	TGCAGCGCCTGGGGGGCTAGCGGGTCCTACGAGCAGTACTTC	CSAWGASGSYEQYF
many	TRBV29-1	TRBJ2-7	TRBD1	TGCAGCGCTACGGACAGGGGGGATTACGAGCAGTACTTC	CSATDRGDYEQYF
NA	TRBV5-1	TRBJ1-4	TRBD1	TGCGCCAGCAGCGGGACAGGCGGGTTTGCTAATGAAAAACTGTTTTTT	CASSGTGGFANEKLFF
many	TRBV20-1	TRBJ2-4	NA	TGCAGTGTGTACGCGACGGACATTCAGTACTTC	CSVYATDIQYF
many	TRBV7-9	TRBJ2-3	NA	TGTGCCAGCAGCTTAACCACCCTGGAAGATACGCAGTATTTT	CASSLTTLEDTQYF
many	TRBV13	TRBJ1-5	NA	TGTGCCAGCAGCTTAGGCCGGGACGGGAGCAATCAGCCCCAGCATTTT	CASSLGRDGSNQPQHF
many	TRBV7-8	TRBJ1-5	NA	TGTGCCAGCCGGACGGATAGCAATCAGCCCCAGCATTTT	CASRTDSNQPQHF